This TCR beta chain was sequenced for a study of blood T cell repertoires in COVID-19. Deletions cut 3 bases from V and 2 bases from J, with 8 bases between. The CDR3 totals 14 residues. Germline assignment: CDR1 LGHDT and CDR2 YNNKEL (reference sequence). Original handling: Estimated nucleated cell counts came from reference gene primer amplification. Measured with immunoSEQ multiplex PCR; TCRdb has only the in-frame clones, and not every one. Clone size and the V and J calls come from that table; the DNA yielded D and trimming. The sample contains around 330,000 clones, 88% of which appear only once.

The source is a woman in her 30s with COVID-19, enrolled during active disease. Sequenced material: peripheral blood. This chain connects TRBV3-1 (or the pseudogene TRBV3-2) to TRBJ2-1; a possible D gene is TRBD1 (5 bases). The chain's CDR3 is CASSHRAAYNEQFF. The CDR3 DNA reads TGTGCCAGCAGCCACAGGGCGGCCTACAATGAGCAGTTCTTC.